These 27 T cell receptor beta chains were all obtained from the same sample, sequenced in a study of cytomegalovirus exposure and HLA in healthy donors. Some clones are missing from TCRdb's copy, which holds only in-frame ones; the method was immunoSEQ multiplex PCR. Of roughly 140,000 clones listed, 85% to 90% are singletons. The sequenced sample was PBMCs. The source of these receptors is a woman aged 18-30 years in good health and CMV-seropositive.

This chain links TRBV20-1 with TRBJ2-5; 8 bases are a match to TRBD2. The CDR3 runs 11 residues. J lost 4 bases, V lost 8 bases, and 3 bases had no gene match. CDR1 is DFQATT and CDR2 is SNEGSKA in the germline V gene (reference sequence). As DNA, the CDR3 is TGCAGTCCACGGGAGGGAGAGACCCAGTACTTC. It is translated as CSPREGETQYF.

The V and J genes are TRBV19 and TRBJ1-5, with D perhaps matching TRBD1 (6 bases). This CDR3 is built from 14 residues. The germline V gene encodes CDR1 LNHDA and CDR2 SQIVND (reference sequence). The V and J ends lost 3 bases and 6 bases respectively, with 12 bases between them. The CDR3 DNA sequence: TGTGCCAGTAGTATCGGGGGGCCAGGTCAGCCCCAGCATTTT. As protein: CASSIGGPGQPQHF.

V and J are TRBV7-2 and TRBJ2-7; 8 bases are a match to TRBD2. Unmatched junction bases numbered 12, after V lost 5 bases and J lost 0 bases. The CDR3 spans 17 residues. Germline values: CDR1 SGHTA, CDR2 FQGNSA. Here the CDR3 reads CASSPGRAGLASYEQYF. In DNA, the CDR3 is TGTGCCAGCAGCCCCGGGAGGGCGGGGCTGGCCTCCTACGAGCAGTACTTC. Full variable domain (remainder filled in from reference TRBV7-2 and TRBJ2-7): GAGVSQSPSNKVTEKGKDVELRCDPISGHTALYWYRQSLGQGLEFLIYFQGNSAPDKSGLPSDRFSAERTGGSVSTLTIQRTQQEDSAVYLCASSPGRAGLASYEQYFGPGTRLTVT.

V usage is TRBV9 and J usage is TRBJ1-2; the match to TRBD1 covers 8 bases. After removal of 4 bases from V and 4 bases from J, the junction contained 18 bases not matched to a gene. Looked up from germline, CDR1 is SGDLS and CDR2 is YYNGEE. This CDR3 region has 18 residues. The CDR3 is CASSPVTGAKGNVYGYTF. In DNA, the CDR3 is TGTGCCAGCAGCCCGGTGACAGGGGCGAAAGGAAATGTCTATGGCTACACCTTC.

By proportion, this clone is medium-sized. Different DNA sequences within this sample yield the same CDR3. This chain uses TRBV6-1 with TRBJ2-5; 12 bases fit TRBD2. CDR1 is MNHNS and CDR2 is SASEGT in the germline V gene. V trimming: 1 base; J trimming: 1 base; junction bases outside the gene matches: 4. The CDR3 totals 17 residues. The CDR3 DNA is TGTGCCAGCAGTGAAGAACTAGCGGGAGGCGCCCAAGAGACCCAGTACTTC. It yields the protein CASSEELAGGAQETQYF.

On this clone itself: The same CDR3 can be traced to other DNA sequences in this sample. The chain links TRBV5-1 to TRBJ2-4; 12 bases align to TRBD2. The CDR3 extends over 14 amino acids. From germline, CDR1 is SGHRS and CDR2 YFSETQ. After removal of 4 bases from V and 7 bases from J, the junction contained 3 bases not matched to a gene. CDR3 sequence reads: CASSPGTSGNIQYF. Written as DNA, the CDR3 is TGCGCCAGCAGCCCCGGGACTAGCGGGAACATTCAGTACTTC.

This clone was detected only once. The chain employs TRBV19 and TRBJ2-7; 10 bases are shared with TRBD2. V lost 6 bases to trimming and J lost 2 bases; unmatched junction nucleotides: 4. The V gene's germline CDR1 is LNHDA and CDR2 SQIVND (reference sequence). The CDR3 is 14 amino acids. CDR3 nucleotide sequence: TGTGCCAGTAGGGCTAGCGGGGGAACCTACGAGCAGTACTTC. Its protein is CASRASGGTYEQYF. Together with reference TRBV19 and TRBJ2-7, the CDR3 gives the full variable domain: DGGITQSPKYLFRKEGQNVTLSCEQNLNHDAMYWYRQDPGQGLRLIYYSQIVNDFQKGDIAEGYSVSREKKESFPLTVTSAQKNPTAFYLCASRASGGTYEQYFGPGTRLTVT.

This clone was recorded only once. The chain carries TRBV11-1 and TRBJ1-5; 7 nucleotides match TRBD1. The CDR3 length is 18 residues. The germline gives CDR1 SGHAT, CDR2 FQDESV (reference sequence). J lost 4 bases, V lost 2 bases, and 14 bases had no gene match. The CDR3 sequence: CASSLLGLRGRCNQPQHF. The CDR3 bases are TGTGCCAGCAGCTTATTGGGTCTTAGGGGGCGTTGTAATCAGCCCCAGCATTTT.

The rearrangement joins TRBV7-2 to TRBJ1-4; the match to TRBD1 covers 10 bases. J lost 5 bases, V lost 2 bases, and 8 bases had no gene match. The CDR3 runs to 17 residues. Germline CDR1 is SGHTA and CDR2 is FQGNSA. DNA of the CDR3: TGTGCCAGCAGCTTAATCGGGACAGGGGTTCTAAATGAAAAACTGTTTTTT. Its protein is CASSLIGTGVLNEKLFF.

The genes are TRBV7-2 and TRBJ1-4; tentative D call: TRBD1 (5 bases). The CDR3 has 15 residues. The germline gives CDR1 SGHTA, CDR2 FQGNSA. The V end lost 5 bases, the J end lost 7 bases, and 17 bases lay between the germline ends. In DNA, the CDR3 is TGTGCCAGCAGCCACCCGACAGCAATTCGTGAAAAACTGTTTTTT. Residues: CASSHPTAIREKLFF.

This clone was detected once. This chain links TRBV11-3 with TRBJ1-1; 7 bases map to TRBD1. V gave up 6 bases and J gave up 4 bases; unmatched junction bases: 5. From germline, CDR1 is SGHNT and CDR2 YENEEA. CDR3 size: 13 residues. CDR3 protein: CASSTGALTEAFF. For the CDR3, the DNA is TGTGCCAGCAGTACAGGGGCCCTCACTGAAGCTTTCTTT.

The chain links TRBV11-2 to TRBJ2-7; D gene ambiguous. Germline-derived CDR1 and CDR2 are SGHAT and FQNNGV. V lost 0 bases to trimming and J lost 7 bases, with 4 bases between them. The CDR3 totals 11 residues. This chain's CDR3 is CASSLEEEQYF. CDR3 coding DNA: TGTGCCAGCAGCTTAGAGGAGGAGCAGTACTTC.

The V call is TRBV6-4, the J call TRBJ1-2; 9 bases line up with TRBD1. From germline, CDR1 is MRHNA and CDR2 SNTAGT. V shed 5 bases and J 4 bases; nucleotides not matched to a gene: 8. This CDR3 contains 15 residues. Written as DNA, the CDR3 is TGTGCCAGCAGTCCCTACAGGGGGCCCACCTATGGCTACACCTTC. Encoded protein: CASSPYRGPTYGYTF.

The chain employs TRBV6-1 and TRBJ2-7; TRBD1 matches at 11 bases. The CDR3 has 15 amino acids. Unmatched junction bases numbered 9, after V lost 10 bases and J lost 1 base. Germline CDR1 is MNHNS and CDR2 is SASEGT. CDR3 DNA: TGTGCCACCCTCATTGGGGACAGGGGGTCCTACGAGCAGTACTTC. Its translation: CATLIGDRGSYEQYF.

The chain links TRBV2 to TRBJ2-1, with 7 bases lining up with TRBD2. Germline lookup yields CDR1 SNHLY and CDR2 FYNNEI. The CDR3 length is 16 residues. V shed 6 bases and J 6 bases; nucleotides not matched to a gene: 14. CDR3 in amino acids: CASSYIAGLTPNEQFF. Written as DNA, the CDR3 is TGTGCCAGCAGCTATATAGCGGGTCTCACCCCCAATGAGCAGTTCTTC.

CDR3 in amino acids: CASSPPGGLSYEQYF. In DNA, the CDR3 is TGTGCCAGCAGTCCCCCGGGGGGCTTGTCCTACGAGCAGTACTTC. The chain carries TRBV7-2 and TRBJ2-7; perhaps TRBD2 as D (7 bases). The CDR3 loop spans 15 amino acids. V was clipped by 6 bases and J by 1 base, with 16 bases between them. Germline V gene lookup returns CDR1 SGHTA and CDR2 FQGNSA.

This sequence joins TRBV5-1 and TRBJ2-7; perhaps TRBD1 as D (7 bases). From germline, CDR1 is SGHRS and CDR2 YFSETQ. V was pared by 2 bases and J by 5 bases, with 11 bases between. This CDR3 spans 13 amino acids. The DNA of the CDR3 is TGCGCCAGCAGCTTCCAGGGGGGCAACGAGCAGTACTTC. This encodes CASSFQGGNEQYF.

Only a few counts were recorded for this clone. The chain combines TRBV30 with TRBJ1-5, with 7 bases fitting TRBD1. J lost 1 base, V lost 4 bases, and 7 bases had no gene match. Germline CDR1 reads GTSNPN; CDR2 reads SVGIG (reference sequence). The CDR3 consists of 15 residues. Here the CDR3 reads CAWNKGAVSNQPQHF. Written as DNA, the CDR3 is TGTGCCTGGAATAAGGGGGCGGTGAGCAATCAGCCCCAGCATTTT. Together with reference TRBV30 and TRBJ1-5, the CDR3 gives the full variable domain: SQTIHQWPATLVQPVGSPLSLECTVEGTSNPNLYWYRQAAGRGLQLLFYSVGIGQISSEVPQNLSASRPQDRQFILSSKKLLLSDSGFYLCAWNKGAVSNQPQHFGDGTRLSIL.

The chain uses TRBV21-1 and TRBJ2-2; the table's TRBD2 call for D was not verified on the DNA. TRBV21-1 is annotated as a pseudogene. This CDR3 comprises 17 residues. The CDR3 nucleotides are TGTGCCAGCAGCAAACCTCTAGCGGGAGGGAACACCGGGGAGCTGTTTTTT. Residues: CASSKPLAGGNTGELFF.

J is TRBJ1-2 and V is TRBV4-3, with TRBD1 matching over 7 bases. This CDR3 is 14 amino acids long. The V gene's germline CDR1 is LGHNA and CDR2 YSLEER. V lost 2 bases, J lost 8 bases, and 8 bases stayed unmatched. The DNA of the CDR3 is TGCGCCAGCAGCCAACAGGGGGGCTTAGGGGGCTACACCTTC. Translating gives CASSQQGGLGGYTF.

The chain is built from TRBV4-3 and TRBJ2-7; no definite D call. The CDR3 is 13 residues long. CDR1 is LGHNA, CDR2 YSLEER, per germline. V was clipped by 0 bases and J by 3 bases, with 6 bases between them. CDR3 amino acids: CASSQDTYYEQYF. The CDR3 DNA reads TGCGCCAGCAGCCAAGATACCTACTACGAGCAGTACTTC.

The chain recombines TRBV19 with TRBJ2-1; no clear D. V was cut by 3 bases and J by 6 bases, with 6 bases left in between. The CDR3 is 12 amino acids. CDR1 is LNHDA and CDR2 is SQIVND in the germline V gene (reference sequence). The CDR3 spells CASSIGLNEQFF. In DNA form, the CDR3 reads TGTGCCAGTAGTATTGGGCTCAATGAGCAGTTCTTC.

The chain has TRBV27 and TRBJ2-2; TRBD2 matches 7 bases. The CDR3 length is 13 residues. Germline CDR1 and CDR2: MNHEY and SMNVEV (reference sequence). J was trimmed by 8 bases and V by 4 bases; bases with no gene match: 4. The CDR3: CASSWTSGGELFF. The CDR3 DNA sequence: TGTGCCAGCAGTTGGACTAGTGGTGGGGAGCTGTTTTTT.

The CDR3: CASSLGRGFNTGELFF. CDR3 in DNA: TGTGCCAGCAGCTTAGGAAGGGGCTTCAACACCGGGGAGCTGTTTTTT. The chain recombines TRBV11-2 with TRBJ2-2; the D gene is possibly TRBD1 (5 bases). CDR3 length: 16 residues. Trimming cost V 1 base and J 2 bases, with 11 bases left between them. Germline loops: CDR1 SGHAT, CDR2 FQNNGV.

This chain joins TRBV29-1 and TRBJ2-1; TRBD2 aligns across 8 bases. The ends lost 2 bases at V and 8 bases at J; junction bases unmatched: 5. The length of the CDR3 is 13 residues. The germline V gene encodes CDR1 SQVTM and CDR2 ANQGSEA. The CDR3 sequence is CSVERTSSHEQFF. The DNA of the CDR3 is TGCAGCGTTGAAAGGACTAGCAGCCATGAGCAGTTCTTC.

This sequence joins TRBV5-1 and TRBJ2-7; 10 nucleotides agree with TRBD1. The length of the CDR3 is 15 residues. V shed 3 bases, J shed 4 bases, and the junction held 7 bases outside the gene matches. Germline V gene sequence: CDR1 SGHRS, CDR2 YFSETQ. This CDR3 reads CASSWRTGGLYEQYF. CDR3 bases: TGCGCCAGCAGCTGGAGGACAGGGGGATTGTACGAGCAGTACTTC.

The chain links TRBV5-1 to TRBJ2-3, with TRBD2 matching 10 bases. After removal of 4 bases from V and 2 bases from J, the junction contained 10 bases not matched to a gene. This CDR3 spans 17 amino acids. Germline CDR1 is SGHRS and CDR2 is YFSETQ. CDR3 nucleotides: TGCGCCAGCAGCGCGTCGAGGACTAGCGGTCTCACAGATACGCAGTATTTT. As protein: CASSASRTSGLTDTQYF.